Listed here is a single T cell receptor beta chain. As yet, its antigen is unknown. Using viral peptide pools, the ViraFEST assay grew out antigen-specific CD4+ T cells prior to sequencing. Cultured cells yielded isolated CD4+ T cells after 10 to 11 days. The person acquired a PCR-confirmed SARS-CoV-2 infection between March and December 2020. The repertoire was sequenced with immunoSEQ multiplex PCR; TCRdb's copy has only in-frame clones and lacks some. The data hold nearly 45,000 clones, with around 72% observed a single time. The data originate from a study of vaccination effects on CD4 cells after COVID-19. Across the whole study: The vaccine given was either BNT162b2 or mRNA-1273, in two doses.

Between the trimmed V and J ends, which lost 5 bases and 6 bases, there was a span of 14 bases. There are 15 residues in the CDR3. The V gene's germline CDR1 is KGHSH and CDR2 LQKENI. The chain links TRBV18 to TRBJ1-6; D uncertain. The TCR sequence derives from a human donor who had a prior SARS-CoV-2 infection. The input for sequencing was CD4+ T cells from PBMCs cultured with a peptide pool, taken before COVID-19 vaccination. The CDR3 region has the DNA TGTGCCAGCTCATTACCGGGTGCCTCTAATTCACCCCTCCACTTT. Translation gives CASSLPGASNSPLHF.